A single sample is the source of the 30 T cell receptor beta chains below, sequenced in a study of T cells in Graves' hyperthyroidism and ophthalmopathy. The TCR beta CDR3 regions underwent amplification using RNA transcripts as the source. TCR CDR3 regions were first amplified by RT-PCR with HTBI primers. TCRdb redid the calling of the multiplex PCR reads with MiXCR, one entry per CDR3 protein. The sample yields some 690,000 distinct CDR3 sequences, about 18% seen once. The specimen was blood. These receptors were obtained from a middle-aged man with Graves' hyperthyroidism.

There are many counts of this clonotype. The chain links TRBV5-6 to TRBJ2-7, with 12 positions matching TRBD2. This CDR3 contains 17 residues. The J segment lost 2 bases and the V segment lost 3 bases, leaving 9 bases of the junction unmatched. CDR1 and CDR2 from the germline V gene are SGHDT and YYEEEE. CDR3 nucleotide sequence: TGTGCCAGCAGCTCGACTAGCGGGAGATCGTCCCCCTACGAGCAGTACTTC. Amino acids: CASSSTSGRSSPYEQYF. The full variable domain, with the rest looked up from reference TRBV5-6 and TRBJ2-7, is DAGVTQSPTHLIKTRGQQVTLRCSPKSGHDTVSWYQQALGQGPQFIFQYYEEEERQRGNFPDRFSGHQFPNYSSELNVNALLLGDSALYLCASSSTSGRSSPYEQYFGPGTRLTVT.

Notes on this clonotype: This may be a read error, as it is one base from a much larger clone. The CDR3 sequence is CAWSLRNTGELLF. As DNA, the CDR3 is TGTGCCTGGAGTTTAAGGAACACCGGGGAGCTGTTGTTT. The V and J genes are TRBV30 and TRBJ2-2; weak D call: TRBD2 (5 bases). The CDR3 runs to 13 residues. CDR1 GTSNPN and CDR2 SVGIG come from the germline V gene (reference sequence).

The table lists this clonotype with a few counts. The chain employs TRBV7-8 and TRBJ2-7; D gene unclear. The CDR3 covers 12 residues. Per germline, CDR1 SGHVS and CDR2 FQNEAQ. V lost 1 base and J 6 bases, leaving 7 bases between the germline ends. The chain's CDR3 is CASSLGWREQYF. The CDR3, as DNA: TGTGCCAGCAGCTTAGGGTGGCGCGAGCAGTACTTC.

This clonotype was counted many times. The chain links TRBV5-1 to TRBJ2-7; weak D call: TRBD2 (5 bases). The CDR3 is 15 residues long. The germline V gene has CDR1 SGHRS and CDR2 YFSETQ. Trimming left V 3 bases short and J 7 bases short, with 20 bases between. DNA for the CDR3: TGCGCCAGCAGCTCGGGGTCGGCAGGAACTTGGGAGCAGTACTTC. It encodes CASSSGSAGTWEQYF.

This clonotype came up a few times. The CDR3 loop reads CASSLRLAGDREQYF. As DNA, the CDR3 is TGTGCCAGCAGTTTAAGACTAGCGGGAGATCGCGAGCAGTACTTC. The chain carries TRBV6-4 and TRBJ2-7; 12 nucleotides agree with TRBD2. This CDR3 region has 15 residues. In germline, CDR1 is MRHNA, CDR2 SNTAGT. J lost 6 bases, V lost 5 bases, and 8 bases had no gene match.

This clonotype was seen a handful of times. V gene TRBV28 combines with J gene TRBJ2-2, with 11 bases that match TRBD2. The V gene end was trimmed by 4 bases and the J gene end by 6 bases; junction bases not matched to a gene: 13. Germline lookup yields CDR1 MDHEN and CDR2 SYDVKM. The CDR3 contains 18 residues. The CDR3 protein is CASSSHSLTSGTAGELFF. As DNA, the CDR3 is TGTGCCAGCAGTTCCCATTCATTGACTAGCGGGACTGCCGGGGAGCTGTTTTTT.

The gene calls are TRBV28 and TRBJ2-1; D is uncertain. Germline assignment: CDR1 MDHEN and CDR2 SYDVKM. The ends were cut back, 5 bases at V and 8 bases at J, with 16 bases in the middle. This CDR3 has 14 amino acids. The CDR3: CASSPAPRVDEQFF. CDR3 sequence (DNA): TGTGCCAGCAGTCCCGCACCGCGAGTGGATGAGCAGTTCTTC.

The chain employs TRBV2 and TRBJ2-1; TRBD2 aligns across 8 bases. The CDR3 runs 15 residues. Germline values: CDR1 SNHLY, CDR2 FYNNEI. After removal of 10 bases from V and 2 bases from J, the junction contained 10 bases not matched to a gene. CDR3 nucleotides: TGTGCCACCATAAAAGCGGGAGTTGCCTACAATGAGCAGTTCTTC. As protein: CATIKAGVAYNEQFF.

This clonotype was counted at least ten times. V is TRBV28 and J is TRBJ1-2; TRBD1 matches at 11 bases. CDR3 size: 15 residues. Germline lookup yields CDR1 MDHEN and CDR2 SYDVKM. After removal of 3 bases from V and 7 bases from J, the junction contained 7 bases not matched to a gene. The CDR3: CASSFRDRGARGYTF. The CDR3 coding sequence is TGTGCCAGCAGTTTCCGGGACAGGGGGGCCCGTGGCTACACCTTC.

This chain connects TRBV10-3 to TRBJ2-2; 9 bases map to TRBD1. J was trimmed by 6 bases and V by 5 bases; bases with no gene match: 10. Germline CDR1 is ENHRY and CDR2 is SYGVKD. The length of the CDR3 is 16 residues. The CDR3 nucleotides read TGTGCCATCAGTAGGAGGGACAGGGCGAAAGCCGGGGAGCTGTTTTTT. Protein sequence: CAISRRDRAKAGELFF.

In this sample, this clonotype turned up many times. The chain links TRBV2 to TRBJ2-7; 14 nucleotides agree with TRBD2. V lost 2 bases, J lost 4 bases, and 4 bases stayed unmatched. The CDR3 is made up of 16 amino acids. Germline V gene sequence: CDR1 SNHLY, CDR2 FYNNEI. CDR3 DNA sequence: TGTGCCAGCAGTGAACGACTAGCGGGAGGGCCGTACGAGCAGTACTTC. This codes for CASSERLAGGPYEQYF.

The chain employs TRBV7-2 and TRBJ1-6, with 7 bases matching TRBD1. The germline V gene encodes CDR1 SGHTA and CDR2 FQGNSA. Trimming took 2 bases from V and 8 from J; bases not matched to a gene: 9. The CDR3 spans 16 residues. The CDR3 DNA reads as TGTGCCAGCAGCTTATACCCGGGACAGCAGGATTCACCCCTCCACTTT. Its protein is CASSLYPGQQDSPLHF.

There are a few counts of this clonotype. The chain couples TRBV18 to TRBJ2-1; TRBD2 aligns across 7 bases. Germline CDR1 is KGHSH and CDR2 is LQKENI. V lost 5 bases to trimming and J lost 7 bases; unmatched junction nucleotides: 14. The length of the CDR3 is 16 residues. Written as DNA, the CDR3 is TGTGCCAGCTCATCAATCCTAGCGGTTTCGGGGAATGAGCAGTTCTTC. Translating gives CASSSILAVSGNEQFF.

As for this clonotype: It may be a read error: a sequence one base away is much more abundant. The chain has TRBV2 and TRBJ1-1, with TRBD1 as a possible D gene (5 bases). CDR1 is SNHLY, CDR2 FYNNEI, per germline. The V gene lost 7 bases and the J gene lost 4 bases, with 16 bases spanning the gap. The CDR3 covers 14 residues. DNA for the CDR3: TGTGCCAGCATCGCTCAGGGTTTTAGCACTGAAGCTTTCTTT. Amino acid sequence: CASIAQGFSTEAFF.

This clonotype was seen repeatedly, ten times or more. The gene calls are TRBV28 and TRBJ2-3; D is perhaps TRBD1 (5 bases). Germline V lookup: CDR1 MDHEN, CDR2 SYDVKM. Trimming stripped 5 bases from V and 0 bases from J, with 9 bases between. This CDR3 region has 14 residues. This CDR3 is CASSRRQSTDTQYF. The CDR3 DNA sequence: TGTGCCAGCAGTCGTCGACAGAGCACAGATACGCAGTATTTT. The full variable domain, in which reference TRBV28 and TRBJ2-3 provide the parts outside the CDR3, is DVKVTQSSRYLVKRTGEKVFLECVQDMDHENMFWYRQDPGLGLRLIYFSYDVKMKEKGDIPEGYSVSREKKERFSLILESASTNQTSMYLCASSRRQSTDTQYFGPGTRLTVL.

This clonotype was found many times. The V call is TRBV19, the J call TRBJ1-1, with TRBD1 matching 8 bases. V gave up 5 bases and J gave up 1 base; unmatched junction bases: 9. The length of the CDR3 is 16 residues. Germline V gene data show CDR1 as LNHDA and CDR2 as SQIVND (reference sequence). CDR3 sequence (DNA): TGTGCCAGTAGTCCGTTGAGACAGGGGTGGAACACTGAAGCTTTCTTT. It translates to CASSPLRQGWNTEAFF.

Many counts were recorded for this clonotype. The chain recombines TRBV28 with TRBJ2-2; maybe TRBD1 (6 bases). This CDR3 spans 13 amino acids. Germline CDR1 reads MDHEN; CDR2 reads SYDVKM. Trimming took 7 bases from V and 5 from J, leaving 11 bases between them. The CDR3 nucleotides are TGTGCCAGCAATGGACAGATTACCGGGGAGCTGTTTTTT. Translating gives CASNGQITGELFF.

This clonotype was seen at least ten times. This sequence joins TRBV20-1 and TRBJ2-1; TRBD2 is a possible D gene (6 bases). The CDR3 extends over 16 amino acids. Trimming took off 2 bases at V and 2 bases at J, with 16 bases between the two ends. The germline V gene encodes CDR1 DFQATT and CDR2 SNEGSKA (reference sequence). The CDR3 is CSARSVGGITYNEQFF. CDR3 coding DNA: TGCAGTGCTAGAAGTGTCGGCGGGATCACCTACAATGAGCAGTTCTTC.

This clonotype was seen many times. The J gene is TRBJ2-5, the V gene TRBV7-6, with D unclear. CDR3 length: 15 residues. The V gene lost 2 bases and the J gene lost 2 bases, with 12 bases spanning the gap. CDR1 and CDR2 (germline): SGHVS, FNYEAQ. For the CDR3, the DNA is TGTGCCAGCAGCTTATATCTGGGCCATCAAGAGACCCAGTACTTC. Translating gives CASSLYLGHQETQYF.

This clonotype was seen only a few times. Given a much more abundant clone one base away, this may be a read error. The chain recombines TRBV2 with TRBJ2-7, with D uncertain. Trimming shortened V by 11 bases and J by 3 bases, and 11 bases separated the two germline ends. The V gene's germline CDR1 is SNHLY and CDR2 FYNNEI. The CDR3 has 11 residues. The CDR3 sequence is CACTSSYEQYF. DNA of the CDR3: TGTGCCTGCACCTCGAGCTACGAGCAGTACTTC.

At least ten counts were recorded for this clonotype. The chain uses TRBV28 and TRBJ1-2; tentative D call: TRBD1 (6 bases). The germline V and J ends were trimmed by 2 bases and 5 bases, with 15 bases remaining between them. CDR1 and CDR2 (germline): MDHEN, SYDVKM. This CDR3 comprises 15 residues. Written as DNA, the CDR3 is TGTGCCAGCAGTTTAAGGGGAGACAGGACTTATGGCTACACCTTC. Amino acids: CASSLRGDRTYGYTF.

This clonotype was observed at least ten times. The rearrangement uses TRBV10-3 and TRBJ2-7; 9 bases match TRBD2. The CDR3 runs 14 residues. The germline CDR1 and CDR2 sequences are ENHRY and SYGVKD. Trimming cost V 10 bases and J 2 bases; bases outside gene matches: 9. CDR3 bases: TGTGCCACCCAGGAGACTAGCGGTGCCTACGAGCAGTACTTC. The encoded protein is CATQETSGAYEQYF.

This clonotype was picked up many times. The chain joins TRBV12-3 or TRBV12-4 to TRBJ2-7; TRBD1 might be the D (5 bases). V gave up 4 bases and J gave up 5 bases, with 12 bases separating them. This CDR3 is built from 13 residues. Written as DNA, the CDR3 is TGTGCCAGCAGTTACCCAGGGTTTAACGAGCAGTACTTC. Translated, it gives CASSYPGFNEQYF.

The V gene is TRBV24-1, the J gene TRBJ2-3; the match to TRBD2 covers 10 bases. Germline-derived CDR1 and CDR2 are KGHDR and SFDVKD. This CDR3 spans 16 amino acids. The junction had 5 bases not matched to a gene; V was cut back by 4 bases and J by 2 bases. The chain's CDR3 is CATSDRTSGITDTQYF. The CDR3 DNA follows: TGTGCCACCAGTGACCGAACTAGCGGGATCACAGATACGCAGTATTTT.

The chain carries TRBV13 and TRBJ1-2; 7 bases align to TRBD1. The V segment lost 5 bases and the J segment 3 bases; nucleotides outside the gene matches: 9. The CDR3 is made up of 15 amino acids. In germline, CDR1 is PRHDT, CDR2 FYEKMQ (reference sequence). Here the CDR3 reads CASSPYRGSYYGYTF. CDR3 coding DNA: TGTGCCAGCAGCCCATACAGGGGCTCGTACTATGGCTACACCTTC.

This clonotype was seen at least ten times. This chain uses TRBV7-9 with TRBJ2-6, with no clear D. The CDR3 contains 14 residues. Germline V gene data show CDR1 as SEHNR and CDR2 as FQNEAQ (reference sequence). Trimming removed 3 bases from V and 4 bases from J, with 7 bases in between. CDR3 nucleotide sequence: TGTGCCAGCAGCTTGTCGGAAGGGGCCAACGTCCTGACTTTC. Its protein product is CASSLSEGANVLTF.

This clonotype was seen repeatedly, ten times or more. This sequence joins TRBV6-1 and TRBJ2-2; 10 nucleotides agree with TRBD2. The CDR3 runs to 16 residues. CDR1 MNHNS and CDR2 SASEGT come from the germline V gene. With V trimmed by 5 bases and J by 3 bases, 6 bases remained unmatched. The CDR3 here is CASSNPSGSYTGELFF. The DNA for the CDR3 is TGTGCCAGCAGTAACCCTAGCGGGAGCTACACCGGGGAGCTGTTTTTT.

This clonotype was observed at least ten times. V and J are TRBV28 and TRBJ1-5; 8 nucleotides align to TRBD1. From germline, CDR1 is MDHEN and CDR2 SYDVKM. This CDR3 is built from 15 residues. With 5 bases clipped from V and 6 bases from J, the junction kept 9 bases outside the gene matches. This CDR3 reads CASSPRTGWGQPQHF. CDR3 nucleotide sequence: TGTGCCAGCAGTCCGCGGACAGGGTGGGGTCAGCCCCAGCATTTT.

This clonotype has at least ten counts. The genes are TRBV10-1 and TRBJ1-1; 8 bases match TRBD1. Germline values: CDR1 WNHNN, CDR2 SYGVQD (reference sequence). The CDR3 has 12 residues. The V gene end was trimmed by 6 bases and the J gene end by 5 bases; junction bases not matched to a gene: 2. The CDR3 is CASSGQGTEAFF. The CDR3 DNA reads TGCGCCAGCAGCGGACAGGGTACTGAAGCTTTCTTT.

This clonotype came up many times. The chain links TRBV27 to TRBJ1-5; 7 nucleotides agree with TRBD1. CDR1 and CDR2 (germline): MNHEY, SMNVEV (reference sequence). Unmatched junction bases numbered 12, after V lost 4 bases and J lost 0 bases. This CDR3 is 18 amino acids long. For the CDR3, the DNA is TGTGCCAGCAGTTCCTGGGACAGCGGGAGGTATAGCAATCAGCCCCAGCATTTT. Protein: CASSSWDSGRYSNQPQHF.